These T cell receptor beta chains were read from a single sample in a study of PD-L1 blockade in urothelial cancer. TCRdb's copy holds only in-frame clones and misses some; the assay was immunoSEQ multiplex PCR. The sample carries approximately 72,000 clones, approximately 84% recorded once. The specimen was PBMCs, collected around atezolizumab (anti-PD-L1) treatment. The receptors shown here come from a man aged 55 to 70 with urothelial cancer. Both conserved end residues are part of each CDR3. Each record gives: V gene, clone size, CDR3 protein. The size field is filled for only some rows; it gives once, few, many or a size class.

TRBV28 NA CASSSVGGLWYNEQFF
TRBV5-1 NA CASSTGQGAYEQYF
TRBV7-3 few CASSRSGGMPAGDTQYF
TRBV4-1 NA CASSQMTGYNGYTF
TRBV7-8 NA CASSPGLAGGWNTDTQYF
TRBV5-6 NA CASSLGVAGESYNEQFF
TRBV5-1 NA CASSSTGGAEDSEQYF
TRBV2 NA CASRGDRVETQYF
TRBV2 NA CASRVGEFNTEAFF
TRBV30 NA CAWSPGRRETQYF
TRBV27 NA CASRSTAQGAYGYTF
TRBV28 NA CASRRTGNQPQHF
TRBV19 NA CASSPWGGNDYGYTF
TRBV9 NA CASSAGPLSNEQYF
TRBV30 few CAWALSYEQYF
TRBV6-6 NA CASSYSSGFEQFF
TRBV7-6 NA CASTSGGLGDTQYF
TRBV19 NA CASSKQINEKLFF
TRBV5-1 NA CASSLTADTEAFF
TRBV18 NA CASSPPRAESTDTQYF
TRBV9 NA CASSAGAGQGPSYEQYF
TRBV19 few CASTEGNMNTEAFF
TRBV11-3 NA CASSFTGPGETQYF
TRBV7-6 NA CASSLIPGGATGELFF
TRBV7-9 NA CASSLPPRLAGGRNEQFF
TRBV5-1 NA CASSFQAGEQYF
TRBV4-2 NA CASSHPGTGGGKNIQYF
TRBV10-3 NA CALRRRDRNTGELFF
TRBV21-1 once CASSGPGHRSAYEQYF
TRBV11-3 NA CASSRRFSALITDTQYF
TRBV6-5 NA CASTQETQYF
TRBV9 NA CASSVGVAGGNQETQYF
TRBV7-8 NA CASSLIRQNTEAFF
TRBV29-1 NA CSALVFGLAGGGSTDTQYF
TRBV29-1 once CSAGWGRVGETQYF